This T cell receptor beta chain was captured by sequencing in a study of OX40 agonist ivuxolimab in advanced cancers. General study findings and limits: Relative to CD4+, CD8+ T cells held more expanded clones on average.

In the case of this clone: Its antigen is still unknown.

This CDR3 is built from 15 residues. V shed 4 bases and J 8 bases; nucleotides not matched to a gene: 9. Germline CDR1 is SGHRS and CDR2 is YFSETQ. This table comes from immunoSEQ multiplex PCR, and its TCRdb copy is limited to in-frame clones, with some not included. The sample records roughly 66,000 clones, about 83% being singletons. The source material was CD4+ or CD8+ T cells sorted from blood, sampled in a trial of the OX40 agonist ivuxolimab. This TCR came from an adult with an advanced solid tumor such as melanoma, head and neck, liver or kidney cancer. The gene calls are TRBV5-1 and TRBJ1-4; TRBD1 agrees at 9 bases. The CDR3 nucleotides are TGCGCCAGCAGCCAGTCGGACAGGGGAGGGGAAAAACTGTTTTTT. This sequence encodes CASSQSDRGGEKLFF.